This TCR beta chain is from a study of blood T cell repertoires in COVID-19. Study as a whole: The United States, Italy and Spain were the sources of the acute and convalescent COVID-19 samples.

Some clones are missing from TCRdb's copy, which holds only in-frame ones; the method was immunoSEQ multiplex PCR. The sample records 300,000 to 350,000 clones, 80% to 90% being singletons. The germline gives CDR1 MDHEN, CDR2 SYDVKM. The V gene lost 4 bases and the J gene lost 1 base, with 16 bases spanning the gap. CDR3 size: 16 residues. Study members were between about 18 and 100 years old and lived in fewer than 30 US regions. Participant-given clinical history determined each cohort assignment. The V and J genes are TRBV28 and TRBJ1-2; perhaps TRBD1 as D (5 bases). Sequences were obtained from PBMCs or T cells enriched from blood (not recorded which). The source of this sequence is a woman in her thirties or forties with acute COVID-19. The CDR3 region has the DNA TGTGCCAGCAGTTCCCTCCGGGACTATGATAACTATGGCTACACCTTC. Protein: CASSSLRDYDNYGYTF.